This T cell receptor (beta chain) was obtained from a study of blood T cell repertoires in COVID-19. Overall study: Material from acute and convalescent COVID-19 was sourced from the United States, Italy and Spain.

As originally analysed: Reference gene primer amplification gave estimated nucleated cell counts. Data came from immunoSEQ multiplex PCR; TCRdb stores just in-frame clones and leaves some out. For V, J and clone size, that table is used; D and trimming come from the DNA. This table holds nearly 350,000 clones, 87% found once. Trimming shortened V by 5 bases and J by 3 bases, and 10 bases separated the two germline ends. CDR1 is SGHVS and CDR2 is FQNEAQ in the germline V gene. The CDR3 length is 13 residues. What was sequenced was peripheral blood. The clonotype was recovered from a woman aged 50 to 60 with COVID-19, enrolled during active disease. The V and J genes are TRBV7-8 and TRBJ1-1; D call uncertain. The CDR3 DNA follows: TGTGCCAGCAGCGCCAGACTGGACACTGAAGCTTTCTTT. This sequence encodes CASSARLDTEAFF.